This TCR beta chain is drawn from a study of blood T cell repertoires in COVID-19. The CDR3 spans 13 residues. Trimming took off 1 base at V and 4 bases at J, with 8 bases between the two ends. The germline V gene encodes CDR1 SGHNT and CDR2 YENEEA. Produced via immunoSEQ multiplex PCR; TCRdb's table is partial and in-frame only. Among 200,000 to 250,000 clones, 75% to 85% were seen once, and the ten largest hold 1.3%. This sequence originates from a woman under 40 with COVID-19, enrolled during active disease. Sequencing used peripheral blood. V usage is TRBV11-3 and J usage is TRBJ2-7; possibly TRBD1 for D (6 bases). The CDR3 DNA reads TGTGCCAGCAGCTTAGGGGGGCGGTACGAGCAGTACTTC. Residues: CASSLGGRYEQYF.